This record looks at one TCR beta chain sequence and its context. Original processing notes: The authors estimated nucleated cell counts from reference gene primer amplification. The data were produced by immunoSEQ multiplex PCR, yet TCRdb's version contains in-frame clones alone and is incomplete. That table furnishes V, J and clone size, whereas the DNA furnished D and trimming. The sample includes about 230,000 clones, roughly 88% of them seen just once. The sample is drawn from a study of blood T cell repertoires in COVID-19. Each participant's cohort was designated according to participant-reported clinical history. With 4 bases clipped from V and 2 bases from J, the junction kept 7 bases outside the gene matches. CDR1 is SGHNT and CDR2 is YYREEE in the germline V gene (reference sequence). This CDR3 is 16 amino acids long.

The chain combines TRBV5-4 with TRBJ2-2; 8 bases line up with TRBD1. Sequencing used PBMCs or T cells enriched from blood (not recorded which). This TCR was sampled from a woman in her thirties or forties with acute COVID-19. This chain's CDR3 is CASSPGGRVNTGELFF. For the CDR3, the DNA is TGTGCCAGCAGCCCAGGGGGCAGGGTCAACACCGGGGAGCTGTTTTTT.